This T cell receptor beta chain was sequenced in a study of control samples from healthy donors and cancer patients. Data came from immunoSEQ multiplex PCR; TCRdb stores just in-frame clones and leaves some out. The sample contains about 40,000 clones, about 90% of which appear only once. Sequenced: blood. The clonotype originates from a woman aged 45-59 years in good health.

The CDR3 DNA sequence: TGTGCCTTCGGACGCGGGTCGGCCTACGAGCAGTACTTC. It codes for CAFGRGSAYEQYF. The chain recombines TRBV6-5 with TRBJ2-7; maybe TRBD2 (5 bases). Germline V lookup: CDR1 MNHEY, CDR2 SVGAGI. This CDR3 is 13 amino acids long. The V end was cut by 11 bases, the J end by 2 bases, with 16 bases between.